The rows below give T cell receptor beta chains drawn from one sample of a study of blood T cell repertoires in COVID-19. This table comes from immunoSEQ multiplex PCR, and its TCRdb copy is limited to in-frame clones, with some not included. The repertoire has some 270,000 clones, approximately 85% of them found once; the top ten carry approximately 9.9%. The source material was peripheral blood. Receptor source: a woman between 65 and 79 years old with acute or convalescent COVID-19. Each CDR3 is given with its conserved first and last residue. A D gene is named only where the DNA matches it firmly. Expanded clones get a size class; other rows say once, few or many, or leave the size out.

TGTGCCAGCAGCGAGGCTAACAGCTATGGCTACACCTTC | CASSEANSYGYTF | TRBV9 | - | - | TRBJ1-2
TGCGCCAGCAGCTTGGCCGGCGGGGGGTTCTCCTACAATGAGCAGTTCTTC | CASSLAGGGFSYNEQFF | TRBV5-1 | - | TRBD2 | TRBJ2-1
TGTGCCAGCAGTCACCCTGGTGCGGGCGAGCAGTTCTTC | CASSHPGAGEQFF | TRBV6-5 | - | - | TRBJ2-1
TGTGCCAGTAGTATAGGGCGTGGACAGCAAGAGACCCAGTACTTC | CASSIGRGQQETQYF | TRBV19 | - | - | TRBJ2-5
TGTGCCAGCAGTTCTGACAGATATGGCTACACCTTC | CASSSDRYGYTF | TRBV6-2/TRBV6-3 | - | - | TRBJ1-2
TGTGCCTGGACCACACAGCCAAACACTGAAGCTTTCTTT | CAWTTQPNTEAFF | TRBV30 | - | - | TRBJ1-1
TGTGCCAGCTCACCAGGTGGGCTCCGCCCAGATACGCAGTATTTT | CASSPGGLRPDTQYF | TRBV18 | - | - | TRBJ2-3
TGTGCCAGTAGTATGCGAGGAGGGGGCAGGAACACTGAAGCTTTCTTT | CASSMRGGGRNTEAFF | TRBV19 | few | TRBD1 | TRBJ1-1
TGTGCCAGTCGGTCAGGGTTTGGGCAGCCCCAGCATTTT | CASRSGFGQPQHF | TRBV6-5 | - | - | TRBJ1-5
TGTGCCAGTAGTACCTACGGACAGGGGGGCTACAATGAGCAGTTCTTC | CASSTYGQGGYNEQFF | TRBV19 | - | TRBD1 | TRBJ2-1
TGTGCCACCCTGAGGACTACGAACACCGGGGAGCTGTTTTTT | CATLRTTNTGELFF | TRBV28 | - | - | TRBJ2-2
TGTGCCATCAGATCTCAGACAGGGAAGAGCACTGAAGCTTTCTTT | CAIRSQTGKSTEAFF | TRBV10-3 | - | TRBD1 | TRBJ1-1
TGTGCCACCAGTGATTTGATGGGCCTATTAGGAAACACCATATATTTT | CATSDLMGLLGNTIYF | TRBV24-1 | - | - | TRBJ1-3
TGTGCCAGCAGCCAACCCAGTTTGAACACTGAAGCTTTCTTT | CASSQPSLNTEAFF | TRBV3-1/TRBV3-2 | - | - | TRBJ1-1
TGTGCCAGCAGTGACACTGGTGGCTACACCTTC | CASSDTGGYTF | TRBV6-1 | - | - | TRBJ1-2
TGCGCCAGCAGCAACCCTGGCGGGGGCCACACAGATACGCAGTATTTT | CASSNPGGGHTDTQYF | TRBV5-1 | - | - | TRBJ2-3
TGTGCCAGCAGCTTAGCATGGGGAGGAGGAGATACGCAGTATTTT | CASSLAWGGGDTQYF | TRBV7-8 | - | - | TRBJ2-3
TGCGCCAGCAGTGTAGCGGGGGCGGGGGATACGCAGTATTTT | CASSVAGAGDTQYF | TRBV10-2 | - | TRBD2 | TRBJ2-3
TGTGCCAGCAGCCGACTTCTGGGGGGAAAGGCAGATACGCAGTATTTT | CASSRLLGGKADTQYF | TRBV5-6 | - | - | TRBJ2-3
TGCAGTGCCAGTACTCCTAGCGGGGGATTCACAGATACGCAGTATTTT | CSASTPSGGFTDTQYF | TRBV20-1 | - | TRBD2 | TRBJ2-3
TGTGCCAGCGGACAGTATAATTCACCCCTCCACTTT | CASGQYNSPLHF | TRBV27 | once | - | TRBJ1-6
TGTGCCAGCAGCTTAAGGGGCGATGAGCAGTTCTTC | CASSLRGDEQFF | TRBV7-2 | - | - | TRBJ2-1
TGTGCCAGCAGTTCACAGGGGAACGGGAACTATGGCTACACCTTC | CASSSQGNGNYGYTF | TRBV6-5 | once | TRBD1 | TRBJ1-2
TGCGCCAGCAGTGAGCCAGGGGCCATGAACACTGAAGCTTTCTTT | CASSEPGAMNTEAFF | TRBV5-1 | once | - | TRBJ1-1
TGTGCCAGTAGAGTGGACACCCTGGCTTTCTTT | CASRVDTLAFF | TRBV19 | - | - | TRBJ1-1
TGTGCCAGCAGCCCCCGGGGGACTTGGGAAAAACTGTTTTTT | CASSPRGTWEKLFF | TRBV11-2 | - | - | TRBJ1-4
TGTGCCATCATACAGGGACCGACAGATACGCAGTATTTT | CAIIQGPTDTQYF | TRBV27 | - | - | TRBJ2-3
TGCAGTGCTAGTATACTACCGAACTATGGCTACACCTTC | CSASILPNYGYTF | TRBV20-1 | - | - | TRBJ1-2
TGTGCCAGCAGCCCCTCCCTAGCGGGGGGTCACACGGCCGGGGAGCTGTTTTTT | CASSPSLAGGHTAGELFF | TRBV11-2 | - | TRBD2 | TRBJ2-2
TGTGCCAGCAGTTACGTGAGGGGGCGTAAGTACGAGCAGTACTTC | CASSYVRGRKYEQYF | TRBV6-5 | few | TRBD1 | TRBJ2-7
TGTGCCAGTTTCCTACAGGCGAACACTGAAGCTTTCTTT | CASFLQANTEAFF | TRBV6-5 | - | - | TRBJ1-1
TGTGCCAGCACCACCCGGGAGCGGCCCACGTTCTTC | CASTTRERPTFF | TRBV12-3/TRBV12-4 | once | - | TRBJ2-1
TGTGCCAGCAGCTTGGGCGGGGGCGCCACAGATACGCAGTATTTT | CASSLGGGATDTQYF | TRBV5-6 | - | - | TRBJ2-3
TGCGCCAGCAGCTCGACAGGGGGCTGGGAGACCCAGTACTTC | CASSSTGGWETQYF | TRBV5-1 | - | TRBD1 | TRBJ2-5
TGTGCCAGCATCCGGGACAGAGGGACTGAAGCTTTCTTT | CASIRDRGTEAFF | TRBV6-5 | - | TRBD1 | TRBJ1-1
TGTGCCAGCAGTCCCGACAGGTACTACAATGAGCAGTTCTTC | CASSPDRYYNEQFF | TRBV27 | - | - | TRBJ2-1
TGTGCCAGCAGCCTTGTGGCGGGGCAGACCGGGGAGCTGTTTTTT | CASSLVAGQTGELFF | TRBV3-1/TRBV3-2 | - | - | TRBJ2-2
TGTGCCAGCACCCGACTAGCGGGGGACCTGGATACGCAGTATTTT | CASTRLAGDLDTQYF | TRBV7-8 | - | TRBD2 | TRBJ2-3
TGCGCCTCCCGCGGGAGCAGGTGGGACACTGAAGCTTTCTTT | CASRGSRWDTEAFF | TRBV10-2 | - | - | TRBJ1-1
TGTGCCACCAGTGATCCCGGGACTAGCACAGATACGCAGTATTTT | CATSDPGTSTDTQYF | TRBV24-1 | - | - | TRBJ2-3
TGTGCCAGCAGCTTGGGAGGGTGGAATGAGCAGTTCTTC | CASSLGGWNEQFF | TRBV5-6 | - | - | TRBJ2-1
TGCGCCAGCAGCTCCGGGACAGGGACTTTCGAGCAGTACTTC | CASSSGTGTFEQYF | TRBV5-1 | - | TRBD1 | TRBJ2-7
TGTGCCTGCCGGACTCCCGAGGTGGCCGGGGAGCTGTTTTTT | CACRTPEVAGELFF | TRBV19 | few | - | TRBJ2-2
TGTGCCTGGAAGAGGGGACAGAAATATGGCTACACCTTC | CAWKRGQKYGYTF | TRBV30 | - | TRBD1 | TRBJ1-2
TGTGCCAGCAGCCAAGACAGGGGTGGCCCTGGAAACACCATATATTTT | CASSQDRGGPGNTIYF | TRBV4-2 | - | - | TRBJ1-3
TGTGCCAGCAGTCCTGACAGAACCTATGGCTACACCTTC | CASSPDRTYGYTF | TRBV12-3/TRBV12-4 | - | - | TRBJ1-2
TGTGCCAGCAGCTTAGGGGGAGTTACGGTTCTCTACGAGCAGTACTTC | CASSLGGVTVLYEQYF | TRBV11-2 | - | - | TRBJ2-7